These 21 T cell receptor beta chains were sequenced from one sample in a study of blood T cell repertoires in COVID-19 (dated by TCRdb to between 2020 and 2021). Library creation used the immunoSEQ multiplex PCR assay. In TCRdb, the immuneACCESS table is reduced to in-frame sequences with V and J assigned. These tables do not hold every clone; where another copy was compared, an unresolved V gene accounts for under half, and the others remain unexplained. For this sample there are 140,000 or so clones; around 82% appear just once. The ten biggest clones cover 4.2% of the sample. The sample comprised peripheral blood. These receptors were collected from a man in his fifties or sixties with acute or convalescent COVID-19.

The chain links TRBV5-1 to TRBJ1-1; TRBD1 might be the D (6 bases). The germline V gene has CDR1 SGHRS and CDR2 YFSETQ. V lost 1 base and J lost 4, with 8 bases in between. The CDR3 has 13 residues. The CDR3 is CASSLFRGTEAFF. The DNA for the CDR3 is TGCGCCAGCAGCTTGTTCAGGGGCACTGAAGCTTTCTTT. Full variable domain (rest looked up from reference TRBV5-1 and TRBJ1-1): KAGVTQTPRYLIKTRGQQVTLSCSPISGHRSVSWYQQTPGQGLQFLFEYFSETQRNKGNFPGRFSGRQFSNSRSEMNVSTLELGDSALYLCASSLFRGTEAFFGQGTRLTVV.

Details on this clone: The identical CDR3 is also encoded by other nucleotide sequences in the sample. The chain uses TRBV29-1 and TRBJ2-3, with D possibly matching TRBD1 (5 bases). The V gene lost 4 bases and the J gene lost 0 bases, with 8 bases spanning the gap. The length of the CDR3 is 13 residues. Germline values: CDR1 SQVTM, CDR2 ANQGSEA. CDR3 sequence reads: CSVAQGSTDTQYF. CDR3 bases: TGCAGCGTTGCCCAGGGTAGCACAGATACGCAGTATTTT.

The rearrangement uses TRBV7-8 and TRBJ2-7; 9 nucleotides align to TRBD2. The V segment lost 5 bases and the J segment 1 base; nucleotides outside the gene matches: 6. The CDR3 extends over 15 amino acids. The germline V gene has CDR1 SGHVS and CDR2 FQNEAQ. The CDR3 loop is CASSPASGGSYEQYF. For the CDR3, the DNA is TGTGCCAGCAGCCCCGCGAGCGGGGGGTCCTACGAGCAGTACTTC.

This chain links TRBV7-9 with TRBJ1-2; D is possibly TRBD1 (6 bases). Trimming stripped 11 bases from V and 6 bases from J, with 16 bases between. The germline V gene has CDR1 SEHNR and CDR2 FQNEAQ (reference sequence). The CDR3 has 12 residues. CDR3 in amino acids: CASVAGANGYTF. Here the CDR3 DNA reads TGTGCCTCGGTGGCGGGGGCCAATGGCTACACCTTC. The full variable domain, its missing parts supplied by reference TRBV7-9 and TRBJ1-2, is DTGVSQNPRHKITKRGQNVTFRCDPISEHNRLYWYRQTLGQGPEFLTYFQNEAQLEKSRLLSDRFSAERPKGSFSTLEIQRTEQGDSAMYLCASVAGANGYTFGSGTRLTVV.

The chain is built from TRBV14 and TRBJ2-1; 12 bases line up with TRBD2. J was trimmed by 9 bases and V by 3 bases; bases with no gene match: 3. Per germline, CDR1 SGHDN and CDR2 FVKESK. CDR3 length: 14 amino acids. Written as DNA, the CDR3 is TGTGCCAGCAGCCAGACTAGCGGGAGTATTGAGCAGTTCTTC. Its translation: CASSQTSGSIEQFF.

The rearrangement links TRBV30 to TRBJ1-2; D is unresolved. Germline V gene sequence: CDR1 GTSNPN, CDR2 SVGIG (reference sequence). Trimming stripped 2 bases from V and 7 bases from J, with 11 bases between. The CDR3 is 12 amino acids. CDR3 bases: TGTGCCTGGAGTTCCGGTCGGGGTGGCTACACCTTC. This sequence encodes CAWSSGRGGYTF.

The gene calls are TRBV29-1 and TRBJ2-3, with 7 bases lining up with TRBD2. The V segment lost 6 bases and the J segment 2 bases; nucleotides outside the gene matches: 8. This CDR3 comprises 14 residues. Germline V gives CDR1 SQVTM, CDR2 ANQGSEA. The chain's CDR3 is CSVGGPGITDTQYF. Written as DNA, the CDR3 is TGCAGCGTGGGAGGGCCGGGCATCACAGATACGCAGTATTTT.

The genes are TRBV29-1 and TRBJ2-6; TRBD1 matches 10 bases. The J segment lost 1 base and the V segment lost 6 bases, leaving 6 bases of the junction unmatched. CDR3 size: 16 residues. CDR1 is SQVTM, CDR2 ANQGSEA, per germline. The CDR3 bases are TGCAGCGTCTCGACAGGGGGCGCTTCTGGGGCCAACGTCCTGACTTTC. Residues: CSVSTGGASGANVLTF.

This clone has a count of ten or more. The CDR3 DNA follows: TGTGCCAGCAGCTTCGAGCAGGAAGGATATCAGCCCCAGCATTTT. Translation gives CASSFEQEGYQPQHF. The chain joins TRBV7-9 to TRBJ1-5; D unresolved. The CDR3 spans 15 residues. V was clipped by 3 bases and J by 5 bases, with 14 bases between them. Germline V gives CDR1 SEHNR, CDR2 FQNEAQ (reference sequence).

V usage is TRBV20-1 and J usage is TRBJ2-5, with a possible D match to TRBD2 (5 bases). The length of the CDR3 is 11 residues. Germline CDR1 reads DFQATT; CDR2 reads SNEGSKA (reference sequence). The CDR3 reads CTATRAETQYF. The CDR3, as DNA: TGCACCGCCACTAGGGCCGAGACCCAGTACTTC.

J is TRBJ2-1 and V is TRBV30, with 12 bases identical to TRBD1. This CDR3 has 14 amino acids. The germline V gene has CDR1 GTSNPN and CDR2 SVGIG (reference sequence). J was trimmed by 6 bases and V by 3 bases; bases with no gene match: 3. CDR3: CAWRGQGAGNEQFF. CDR3 nucleotide sequence: TGTGCCTGGAGGGGACAGGGGGCCGGCAATGAGCAGTTCTTC.

V gene TRBV6-5 combines with J gene TRBJ2-7; 7 bases align to TRBD1. In germline, CDR1 is MNHEY, CDR2 SVGAGI. J was trimmed by 4 bases and V by 8 bases; bases with no gene match: 8. The CDR3 runs to 13 residues. The CDR3 region has the DNA TGTGCCAGCCTGGACAGGATGTTGTACGAGCAGTACTTC. Its translation: CASLDRMLYEQYF.

The chain recombines TRBV5-1 with TRBJ2-6; 10 bases are a match to TRBD1. CDR1 and CDR2 from the germline V gene are SGHRS and YFSETQ. The CDR3 has 19 residues. After removal of 1 base from V and 2 bases from J, the junction contained 9 bases not matched to a gene. The CDR3 loop is CASSLLGTGVAAGANVLTF. The CDR3 DNA reads TGCGCCAGCAGCTTGCTCGGGACAGGGGTTGCAGCTGGGGCCAACGTCCTGACTTTC.

This clone was counted between two and nine times. The rearrangement joins TRBV27 to TRBJ2-7; the match to TRBD2 covers 10 bases. The CDR3 covers 13 residues. Losses at the gene ends were 7 bases for V and 12 bases for J; bases not matched to a gene: 12. Germline V gene lookup returns CDR1 MNHEY and CDR2 SMNVEV (reference sequence). CDR3 amino acids: CASISLSGRRLYF. In DNA form, the CDR3 reads TGTGCCAGCATCTCGCTTAGCGGGAGGAGGTTGTACTTC.

This clone was picked up one time. This rearrangement joins TRBV2 to TRBJ2-4; TRBD2 might be the D (6 bases). V was trimmed by 5 bases and J by 6 bases, leaving 23 bases between them. Germline V gene data show CDR1 as SNHLY and CDR2 as FYNNEI. The CDR3 contains 17 residues. CDR3 residues: CASSSSGRFGQGNIQYF. In DNA form, the CDR3 reads TGTGCCAGCAGTTCGTCAGGGAGGTTTGGGCAGGGAAACATTCAGTACTTC.

This clone was seen a few times. This chain joins TRBV30 and TRBJ2-3, with D possibly being TRBD2 (5 bases). Trimming shortened V by 3 bases and J by 7 bases, and 14 bases separated the two germline ends. The CDR3 totals 13 residues. The germline CDR1 and CDR2 sequences are GTSNPN and SVGIG (reference sequence). CDR3 region: CAWSRGSSNTQYF. The DNA of the CDR3 is TGTGCCTGGAGCCGGGGATCTTCGAATACGCAGTATTTT.

This clone occurred many times. The chain is built from TRBV7-9 and TRBJ2-7, with 7 bases aligning to TRBD2. The V segment lost 1 base and the J segment 6 bases; nucleotides outside the gene matches: 6. CDR1 is SEHNR and CDR2 is FQNEAQ in the germline V gene (reference sequence). The CDR3 runs to 14 residues. In nucleotides, the CDR3 is TGTGCCAGCAGCTTAGGCGGGAGCCAGGTCGAGCAGTACTTC. It codes for CASSLGGSQVEQYF. The variable domain in full, with the rest retrieved from reference TRBV7-9 and TRBJ2-7, is DTGVSQNPRHKITKRGQNVTFRCDPISEHNRLYWYRQTLGQGPEFLTYFQNEAQLEKSRLLSDRFSAERPKGSFSTLEIQRTEQGDSAMYLCASSLGGSQVEQYFGPGTRLTVT.

The chain has TRBV24-1 and TRBJ2-7, with D perhaps TRBD2 (5 bases). V was trimmed by 5 bases and J by 3 bases, leaving 10 bases between them. CDR1 is KGHDR, CDR2 SFDVKD, per germline. This CDR3 comprises 13 residues. The CDR3 is CATSATGFYEQYF. CDR3 in DNA: TGTGCCACCAGTGCTACGGGGTTCTACGAGCAGTACTTC.

The chain joins TRBV24-1 to TRBJ2-1; 14 bases align to TRBD2. The V segment lost 2 bases and the J segment 2 bases; nucleotides outside the gene matches: 1. In germline, CDR1 is KGHDR, CDR2 SFDVKD. This CDR3 comprises 17 residues. DNA for the CDR3: TGTGCCACCAGTGATTCGACTAGCGGGAGGGCCTACAATGAGCAGTTCTTC. This encodes CATSDSTSGRAYNEQFF.

This clone was recorded once. The rearrangement links TRBV3-1 (or the pseudogene TRBV3-2) to TRBJ2-7; 10 positions match TRBD2. CDR1 LGHDT and CDR2 YNNKEL come from the germline V gene (reference sequence). There are 16 residues in the CDR3. With 0 bases clipped from V and 7 bases from J, the junction kept 9 bases outside the gene matches. The CDR3 is CASSQDILAGVREQYF. The CDR3 DNA reads TGTGCCAGCAGCCAAGATATCCTAGCGGGAGTTCGGGAGCAGTACTTC.

This clone was detected a few times. V is TRBV7-2 and J is TRBJ2-5, with a tentative D call TRBD1 (6 bases). Germline-derived CDR1 and CDR2 are SGHTA and FQGNSA. Between the trimmed V and J ends, which lost 5 bases and 7 bases, there was a span of 11 bases. The CDR3 spans 12 residues. The CDR3, as DNA: TGTGCCAGCAGCCCCGCAGGGGTGACCCAGTACTTC. As protein: CASSPAGVTQYF. Full variable domain (missing parts from reference TRBV7-2 and TRBJ2-5): GAGVSQSPSNKVTEKGKDVELRCDPISGHTALYWYRQSLGQGLEFLIYFQGNSAPDKSGLPSDRFSAERTGGSVSTLTIQRTQQEDSAVYLCASSPAGVTQYFGPGTRLLVL.